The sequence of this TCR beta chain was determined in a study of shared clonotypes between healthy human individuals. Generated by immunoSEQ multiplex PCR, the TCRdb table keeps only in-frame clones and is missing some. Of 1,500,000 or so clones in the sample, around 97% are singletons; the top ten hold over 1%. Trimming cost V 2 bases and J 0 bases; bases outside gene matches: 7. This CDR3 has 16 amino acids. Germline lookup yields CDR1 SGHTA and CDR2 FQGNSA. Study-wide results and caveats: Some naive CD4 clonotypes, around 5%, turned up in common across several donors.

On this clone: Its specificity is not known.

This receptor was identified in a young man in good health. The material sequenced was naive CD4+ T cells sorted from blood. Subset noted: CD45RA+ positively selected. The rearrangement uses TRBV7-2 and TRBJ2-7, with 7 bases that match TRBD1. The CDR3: CASSLYDRVNSYEQYF. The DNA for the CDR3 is TGTGCCAGCAGCTTATACGACAGGGTCAACTCCTACGAGCAGTACTTC.